A single sample is the source of the 25 T cell receptor beta chains below, sequenced in a study of CD4 T cells in relation to SARS-CoV-2 and coronaviruses. The unexposed donors gave CD4+ T cells in about 2010-2019, prior to COVID-19. Isolation of CD4+ T cells took place after less than 13 days in culture. Generated by immunoSEQ multiplex PCR, the TCRdb table keeps only in-frame clones and is missing some. The repertoire has 20,000 to 25,000 clones, roughly 69% of them found once; the top ten carry around 12%. These receptors are not linked to any known antigen. Sequenced: CD4+ T cells from PBMCs, cultured in vitro. The receptors shown here come from a human donor in good health.

V is TRBV10-3 and J is TRBJ2-2, with 7 bases identical to TRBD2. Germline CDR1 ENHRY, CDR2 SYGVKD. The CDR3 has 15 residues. Unmatched junction bases numbered 5, after V lost 2 bases and J lost 5 bases. CDR3 residues: CAISEGTTYTGELFF. CDR3 sequence (DNA): TGTGCCATCAGTGAGGGGACTACATATACCGGGGAGCTGTTTTTT.

Judged by abundance, this clone is large. The genes are TRBV7-2 and TRBJ2-3, with D hard to call. CDR3 length equals 12 residues. CDR1 and CDR2 (germline): SGHTA, FQGNSA. Trimming pared 5 bases from V and 2 bases from J, leaving 5 bases between. In DNA, the CDR3 is TGTGCCAGCAGCCCCTACACAGATACGCAGTATTTT. This sequence encodes CASSPYTDTQYF.

CDR3 bases: TGTGCCAGCAGCTTTACGACAGGTAGAAAACGGAACACCGGGGAGCTGTTTTTT. It translates to CASSFTTGRKRNTGELFF. The chain joins TRBV7-8 to TRBJ2-2, with D possibly being TRBD1 (6 bases). Trimming stripped 3 bases from V and 1 base from J, with 18 bases between. The germline gives CDR1 SGHVS, CDR2 FQNEAQ. The CDR3 is made up of 18 amino acids.

The V and J genes are TRBV5-1 and TRBJ1-2; no reliable D call. Germline CDR1 and CDR2: SGHRS and YFSETQ. With 1 base removed from V and 4 bases from J, the gap between germline ends came to 8 bases. The CDR3 covers 13 residues. The CDR3 sequence: CASSLNSPYGYTF. The CDR3 DNA is TGCGCCAGCAGCTTGAACAGCCCCTATGGCTACACCTTC.

The chain recombines TRBV11-2 with TRBJ2-3, with 8 bases lining up with TRBD2. Germline-derived CDR1 and CDR2 are SGHAT and FQNNGV. Trimming cost V 4 bases and J 3 bases; bases outside gene matches: 6. CDR3 size: 15 residues. CDR3 coding DNA: TGTGCCAGCAGCTGGGGGGAGCGGGAGACAGATACGCAGTATTTT. This codes for CASSWGERETDTQYF.

This clone was observed once. The chain employs TRBV24-1 and TRBJ1-1, with D perhaps matching TRBD1 (6 bases). CDR1 is KGHDR and CDR2 is SFDVKD in the germline V gene. V lost 4 bases to trimming and J lost 6 bases, with 8 bases between them. The CDR3 loop spans 12 amino acids. CDR3 residues: CATSDRGAEAFF. The CDR3 region has the DNA TGTGCCACCAGTGACAGGGGCGCTGAAGCTTTCTTT.

This chain uses TRBV14 with TRBJ1-3; 7 bases match TRBD1. The CDR3 spans 18 residues. In germline, CDR1 is SGHDN, CDR2 FVKESK. Trimming took 3 bases from V and 1 from J; bases not matched to a gene: 12. This CDR3 is CASSHRTGLLSSGNTIYF. In DNA form, the CDR3 reads TGTGCCAGCAGCCACCGGACAGGTTTATTGAGTTCTGGAAACACCATATATTTT. Full variable domain (remainder filled in from reference TRBV14 and TRBJ1-3): EAGVTQFPSHSVIEKGQTVTLRCDPISGHDNLYWYRRVMGKEIKFLLHFVKESKQDESGMPNNRFLAERTGGTYSTLKVQPAELEDSGVYFCASSHRTGLLSSGNTIYFGEGSWLTVV.

The chain carries TRBV11-3 and TRBJ2-1; D may be TRBD2 (6 bases). Trimming stripped 4 bases from V and 0 bases from J, with 13 bases between. The CDR3 loop spans 16 amino acids. Germline CDR1 and CDR2: SGHNT and YENEEA. CDR3 sequence (DNA): TGTGCCAGCAGCTCGCGCCGGGGGAGCTCCTACAATGAGCAGTTCTTC. It translates to CASSSRRGSSYNEQFF.

V is TRBV6-5 and J is TRBJ1-5; D may be TRBD1 (5 bases). The CDR3 is made up of 13 amino acids. Germline loops: CDR1 MNHEY, CDR2 SVGAGI. Between the trimmed V and J ends, which lost 5 bases and 4 bases, there was a span of 9 bases. The DNA of the CDR3 is TGTGCCAGCAGTACCACAGGTAATCAGCCCCAGCATTTT. Its protein is CASSTTGNQPQHF.

The V gene is TRBV6-5, the J gene TRBJ2-7; 9 bases fit TRBD1. There are 13 residues in the CDR3. Germline CDR1 is MNHEY and CDR2 is SVGAGI. After removal of 4 bases from V and 6 bases from J, the junction contained 4 bases not matched to a gene. The CDR3 reads CASSSGQGGEQYF. CDR3 DNA sequence: TGTGCCAGCAGTTCGGGACAGGGAGGCGAGCAGTACTTC.

This clone was recorded a few times. Written as DNA, the CDR3 is TGTGCCAGCAGCTTAGGTGGGACAGGGAGTCCTGAAGCTTTCTTT. Protein product: CASSLGGTGSPEAFF. V and J are TRBV11-2 and TRBJ1-1; 9 bases match TRBD1. The CDR3 is 15 amino acids. Losses at the gene ends were 1 base for V and 6 bases for J; bases not matched to a gene: 6. Germline V gives CDR1 SGHAT, CDR2 FQNNGV.

V is TRBV2 and J is TRBJ2-7; 7 bases match TRBD1. After removal of 5 bases from V and 7 bases from J, the junction contained 14 bases not matched to a gene. This CDR3 has 15 residues. Germline CDR1 and CDR2: SNHLY and FYNNEI. The CDR3 here is CASSRPTGIFGEQYF. The CDR3 bases are TGTGCCAGCAGTCGACCGACAGGGATTTTTGGGGAGCAGTACTTC.

The rearrangement links TRBV11-2 to TRBJ2-1, with 10 bases lining up with TRBD2. The CDR3 is made up of 14 amino acids. The ends lost 3 bases at V and 10 bases at J; junction bases unmatched: 6. Germline-derived CDR1 and CDR2 are SGHAT and FQNNGV. CDR3 bases: TGTGCCAGCAGCTTTCAGCGGGAGGGGTGGGAGCAGTTCTTC. It codes for CASSFQREGWEQFF.

J is TRBJ2-1 and V is TRBV11-2; D not resolved. CDR3 length: 13 residues. The V end was cut by 4 bases, the J end by 6 bases, with 10 bases between. Germline V gene lookup returns CDR1 SGHAT and CDR2 FQNNGV. The CDR3 DNA reads TGTGCCAGCAGCTCTCCCGAATTCAATGAGCAGTTCTTC. Protein product: CASSSPEFNEQFF.

The chain uses TRBV5-1 and TRBJ1-2; 8 bases are a match to TRBD1. CDR3 length: 14 amino acids. V trimming: 4 bases; J trimming: 8 bases; junction bases outside the gene matches: 10. The germline V gene has CDR1 SGHRS and CDR2 YFSETQ. For the CDR3, the DNA is TGCGCCAGCAGCCCGGGACAGGCCGTCGGGGGCTACACCTTC. The encoded protein is CASSPGQAVGGYTF.

The chain recombines TRBV7-9 with TRBJ2-2; D gene uncertain. Trimming cost V 5 bases and J 7 bases, with 11 bases left between them. This CDR3 has 13 amino acids. Germline V gives CDR1 SEHNR, CDR2 FQNEAQ (reference sequence). This CDR3 reads CASSPGGNGELFF. The CDR3 coding sequence is TGTGCCAGCAGCCCAGGCGGTAACGGGGAGCTGTTTTTT.

This clone was observed once. The chain has TRBV3-1 (or the pseudogene TRBV3-2) and TRBJ2-5; unclear D gene. The germline gives CDR1 LGHDT, CDR2 YNNKEL (reference sequence). V shed 4 bases and J shed 2 bases, with 8 bases lying between them. CDR3 length: 13 amino acids. For the CDR3, the DNA is TGTGCCAGCAGCCTCAGTGATCAAGAGACCCAGTACTTC. Encoded protein: CASSLSDQETQYF.

The gene calls are TRBV3-1 (or the pseudogene TRBV3-2) and TRBJ2-3, with 11 bases that match TRBD2. V dropped 2 bases and J dropped 2; count of bases not matched to a gene: 12. Germline CDR1 LGHDT, CDR2 YNNKEL (reference sequence). This CDR3 spans 19 amino acids. CDR3 amino acids: CASSQYSPGTSGTTDTQYF. The CDR3 DNA reads as TGTGCCAGCAGCCAATACTCCCCCGGGACTAGCGGAACCACAGATACGCAGTATTTT.

The V call is TRBV10-3, the J call TRBJ1-1; 8 bases map to TRBD1. The CDR3 has 14 residues. The germline V gene encodes CDR1 ENHRY and CDR2 SYGVKD. The trim removed 9 bases at V and 2 bases at J, leaving 8 bases unmatched. The CDR3 sequence is CAIMTGAVNTEAFF. CDR3 nucleotides: TGTGCCATTATGACAGGGGCAGTAAACACTGAAGCTTTCTTT.

The V and J genes are TRBV27 and TRBJ2-7, with 8 positions matching TRBD1. Germline assignment: CDR1 MNHEY and CDR2 SMNVEV (reference sequence). The CDR3 totals 14 residues. Trimming cost V 3 bases and J 5 bases; bases outside gene matches: 6. CDR3 protein: CASSFLDRAHEQYF. CDR3 DNA: TGTGCCAGCAGTTTTTTGGACAGGGCCCACGAGCAGTACTTC.

CDR3 nucleotides: TGTGCTAGTGGTTATACTGGACTAGTGGTCGGCAATGAGCAGTTCTTC. It is translated as CASGYTGLVVGNEQFF. The rearrangement uses TRBV12-5 and TRBJ2-1; 7 positions match TRBD2. There are 16 residues in the CDR3. Germline-derived CDR1 and CDR2 are LGHNT and FRNRAP. V lost 4 bases and J lost 6; bases outside the gene matches: 12.

The genes are TRBV28 and TRBJ2-7; tentatively, D is TRBD2 (6 bases). Between the trimmed V and J ends, which lost 8 bases and 3 bases, there was a span of 11 bases. CDR1 is MDHEN, CDR2 SYDVKM, per germline. The CDR3 totals 12 residues. The chain's CDR3 is CASQREDYEQYF. CDR3 nucleotide sequence: TGTGCCAGCCAAAGGGAGGACTACGAGCAGTACTTC.

This chain uses TRBV28 with TRBJ1-5; unclear D gene. The CDR3 loop spans 14 amino acids. Trimming removed 3 bases at V and 0 bases at J, with 6 bases between. CDR1 MDHEN and CDR2 SYDVKM come from the germline V gene. CDR3 nucleotide sequence: TGTGCCAGCAGTTTTCAGTCTAGCAATCAGCCCCAGCATTTT. Protein: CASSFQSSNQPQHF.

This sequence joins TRBV4-1 and TRBJ2-3; unclear D gene. In germline, CDR1 is MGHRA, CDR2 YSYEKL. Trimming took off 0 bases at V and 0 bases at J, with 10 bases between the two ends. The CDR3 runs 16 residues. DNA of the CDR3: TGCGCCAGCAGCCAAGATGTCGAGGCAAGCACAGATACGCAGTATTTT. Translated: CASSQDVEASTDTQYF.

The rearrangement uses TRBV12-3 or TRBV12-4 and TRBJ1-5; no clear D. The CDR3 is 12 residues long. V dropped 6 bases and J dropped 3 bases, with 6 bases sitting between them. The CDR3 DNA reads TGTGCCAGCAGCTCTGCCAATCAGCCCCAGCATTTT. As protein: CASSSANQPQHF.